A single sample is the source of the 2 T cell receptor beta chains below, sequenced in a study of shared clonotypes between healthy human individuals. This table comes from immunoSEQ multiplex PCR, and its TCRdb copy is limited to in-frame clones, with some not included. The profile shows 2.3 million or so clones, 93% of them singletons. The sequencing input was naive CD4+ T cells from PBMCs. Described subset: CD45RA+ positively selected. These receptors were obtained from a young man in good health. Some clones in this sample may be carry-over from other donors' samples.

This chain joins TRBV30 and TRBJ2-1, with 10 bases identical to TRBD1. Germline CDR1 and CDR2: GTSNPN and SVGIG (reference sequence). The CDR3 runs 14 residues. Trimming cost V 4 bases and J 5 bases; bases outside gene matches: 5. The CDR3 loop reads CAWKPGQGNNEQFF. CDR3 nucleotide sequence: TGTGCCTGGAAACCGGGACAGGGGAACAATGAGCAGTTCTTC. The whole variable domain, filled in from reference TRBV30 and TRBJ2-1, reads SQTIHQWPATLVQPVGSPLSLECTVEGTSNPNLYWYRQAAGRGLQLLFYSVGIGQISSEVPQNLSASRPQDRQFILSSKKLLLSDSGFYLCAWKPGQGNNEQFFGPGTRLTVL.

The V and J genes are TRBV4-2 and TRBJ2-5, with D maybe TRBD1 (5 bases). Germline CDR1 LGHNA, CDR2 YNFKEQ. V shed 0 bases and J shed 4 bases, with 12 bases lying between them. The CDR3 extends over 15 amino acids. The CDR3, as DNA: TGTGCCAGCAGCCAAGATGGCCGCAGGGTAGAGACCCAGTACTTC. Translating it yields CASSQDGRRVETQYF.